This TCR beta chain was identified during a study of metastatic and nonmetastatic thyroid tumors. Study summary: Across blood and tumor or nodule tissue, repertoires from malignant and benign thyroid patients were compared with one another. General observations from the study: Malignant thyroid tumors reportedly had TCR beta diversity that was significantly higher than in benign nodules, in blood and tumor.

CDR1 is GTSNPN, CDR2 SVGIG, per germline (reference sequence). CDR3 length: 12 residues. V lost 4 bases and J 2 bases, leaving 8 bases between the germline ends. All patients were treatment-naive before thyroid surgery. Worth noting for this clone: The antigen is unknown.

Original processing notes: A distant-metastasis classifier for papillary thyroid cancer was built using CDR3 differences across clinicopathological groups. Via MiXCR, TCRdb re-called the PCR reads. V and J calls and clone size were set by TCRdb, not the authors. Of under 75,000 clones in the sample, roughly 18% were seen once. This chain joins TRBV30 and TRBJ1-2; perhaps TRBD1 as D (5 bases). The TCR sequence derives from a female donor with papillary thyroid cancer or a benign thyroid nodule (not recorded which). Some clones in this sample may be carry-over from other donors' samples. The sample taken for sequencing was blood. The CDR3 DNA reads TGTGCCTGGACTAGGGGCAACTATGGCTACACCTTC. Translated, it gives CAWTRGNYGYTF.